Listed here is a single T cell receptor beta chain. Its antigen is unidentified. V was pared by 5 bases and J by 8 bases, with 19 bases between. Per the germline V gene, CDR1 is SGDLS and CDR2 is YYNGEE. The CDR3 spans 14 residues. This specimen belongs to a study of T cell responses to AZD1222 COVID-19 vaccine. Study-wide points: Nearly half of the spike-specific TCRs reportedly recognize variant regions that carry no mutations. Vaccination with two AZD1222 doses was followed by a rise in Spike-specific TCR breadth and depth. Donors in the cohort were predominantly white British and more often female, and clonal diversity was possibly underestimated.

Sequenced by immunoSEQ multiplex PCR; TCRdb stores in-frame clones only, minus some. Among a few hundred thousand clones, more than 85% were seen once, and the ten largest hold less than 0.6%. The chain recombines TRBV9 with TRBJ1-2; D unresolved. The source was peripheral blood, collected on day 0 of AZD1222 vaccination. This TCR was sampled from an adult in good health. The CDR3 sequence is CASSPGLQKVGYTF. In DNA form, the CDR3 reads TGTGCCAGCAGTCCCGGACTTCAAAAGGTGGGCTACACCTTC.